These T cell receptor beta chains were read from a single sample in a study of cytomegalovirus exposure and HLA in healthy donors. Profiling relied on immunoSEQ multiplex PCR, and the TCRdb table lists in-frame clones only, not all of them. The table has fewer than 250,000 clones, 75% to 90% seen once. Sequencing input: PBMCs. These receptors were taken from a boy between 2 and 15 years old in good health and CMV-seronegative. CDR3s include the opening cysteine and the closing phenylalanine or tryptophan. Fields, in order: CDR3 DNA, CDR3 protein, V gene, clone size, D gene, J gene. A D gene is named only where the DNA matches it firmly. A row's size may be missing; if present it is once, few, many or a size class.

CDR3 DNA: TGCGCCAGCAGCCCGACGGGCGGGGACCACAATGAGCAGTTCTTC
CDR3 protein: CASSPTGGDHNEQFF
V gene: TRBV4-1
clone size: few
D gene: NA
J gene: TRBJ2-1

CDR3 DNA: TGTGCCAGCAGATCCCAGACGGGATTGAATGAAAAACTGTTTTTT
CDR3 protein: CASRSQTGLNEKLFF
V gene: TRBV6-5
clone size: few
D gene: NA
J gene: TRBJ1-4

CDR3 DNA: TGTGCCAGCAGTACCGGCGGGGGGGCTGGAAACACCATATATTTT
CDR3 protein: CASSTGGGAGNTIYF
V gene: TRBV7-2
clone size: NA
D gene: NA
J gene: TRBJ1-3

CDR3 DNA: TGTGCCATTAGCGGGAGAGCAGATACGCAGTATTTT
CDR3 protein: CAISGRADTQYF
V gene: TRBV10-3
clone size: once
D gene: TRBD2
J gene: TRBJ2-3

CDR3 DNA: TGTGCCACTGGGGCGAACCGGAACACTGAAGCTTTCTTT
CDR3 protein: CATGANRNTEAFF
V gene: TRBV19
clone size: NA
D gene: NA
J gene: TRBJ1-1

CDR3 DNA: TGTGCCAGCAGCGTAGGTGGGGGGGCGGACACTGAAGCTTTCTTT
CDR3 protein: CASSVGGGADTEAFF
V gene: TRBV9
clone size: NA
D gene: NA
J gene: TRBJ1-1

CDR3 DNA: TGTGCCAGCAGCGTAGGGGGGGGTTTTGATTCACCCCTCCACTTT
CDR3 protein: CASSVGGGFDSPLHF
V gene: TRBV9
clone size: NA
D gene: NA
J gene: TRBJ1-6

CDR3 DNA: TGTGCCAGCAGCTCGAGGGGGACAGGGGGCTTCTGGGAAGAGACCCAGTACTTC
CDR3 protein: CASSSRGTGGFWEETQYF
V gene: TRBV11-2
clone size: NA
D gene: TRBD1
J gene: TRBJ2-5

CDR3 DNA: TGTGCCAGCAGCCCTACAGTGAACACTGAAGCTTTCTTT
CDR3 protein: CASSPTVNTEAFF
V gene: TRBV6-1
clone size: NA
D gene: NA
J gene: TRBJ1-1

CDR3 DNA: TGTGCCAGCAGCCCCATGAGGAGGGAGACCCAGTACTTC
CDR3 protein: CASSPMRRETQYF
V gene: TRBV5-4
clone size: NA
D gene: NA
J gene: TRBJ2-5

CDR3 DNA: TGTGCCTCCAGCGTCGTGGGGCATCAGCCCCAGCATTTT
CDR3 protein: CASSVVGHQPQHF
V gene: TRBV30
clone size: NA
D gene: NA
J gene: TRBJ1-5

CDR3 DNA: TGTGCCAGTAGTATAGGAGGGGGGGAAACCTACGAGCAGTACTTC
CDR3 protein: CASSIGGGETYEQYF
V gene: TRBV19
clone size: once
D gene: NA
J gene: TRBJ2-7

CDR3 DNA: TGTGCCAGTAGTTGGCGGGACAGTTGGATGGATGGCTACACCTTC
CDR3 protein: CASSWRDSWMDGYTF
V gene: TRBV19
clone size: NA
D gene: TRBD1
J gene: TRBJ1-2

CDR3 DNA: TGCAGCGTTGAACAGGGATTGAGCAATGAGCAGTTCTTC
CDR3 protein: CSVEQGLSNEQFF
V gene: TRBV29-1
clone size: NA
D gene: NA
J gene: TRBJ2-1

CDR3 DNA: TGCAGCGCTCCGACAGGGGAGGATGAAAAACTGTTTTTT
CDR3 protein: CSAPTGEDEKLFF
V gene: TRBV29-1
clone size: few
D gene: TRBD1
J gene: TRBJ1-4

CDR3 DNA: TGTGCCAGCAACCAACAGGGGGGGGACTATGGCTACACCTTC
CDR3 protein: CASNQQGGDYGYTF
V gene: TRBV28
clone size: NA
D gene: TRBD1
J gene: TRBJ1-2

CDR3 DNA: TGTGCCTGGAGCGGAGACAGGGGGTTCGAGCAGTACTTC
CDR3 protein: CAWSGDRGFEQYF
V gene: TRBV30
clone size: NA
D gene: TRBD1
J gene: TRBJ2-7

CDR3 DNA: TGTGCCAGCAGTGCCTACAGGGGGCACGGCACTGAAGCTTTCTTT
CDR3 protein: CASSAYRGHGTEAFF
V gene: TRBV6-1
clone size: few
D gene: TRBD1
J gene: TRBJ1-1

CDR3 DNA: TGTGCTACAGTTCCCAGGGGGAGAGGCACAGATACGCAGTATTTT
CDR3 protein: CATVPRGRGTDTQYF
V gene: TRBV19
clone size: NA
D gene: TRBD1
J gene: TRBJ2-3

CDR3 DNA: TGTGCCACCAGCAGCCCAAGACAGGGCTCCTACGAGCAGTACTTC
CDR3 protein: CATSSPRQGSYEQYF
V gene: TRBV15
clone size: NA
D gene: TRBD1
J gene: TRBJ2-7

CDR3 DNA: TGTGCCAGCACCTATCAGCGGGGGTCGGGGGAGACCCAGTACTTC
CDR3 protein: CASTYQRGSGETQYF
V gene: TRBV7-8
clone size: NA
D gene: TRBD2
J gene: TRBJ2-5

CDR3 DNA: TGTGCCAGCAGTTCAACAGGGGGTGGCTACACCTTC
CDR3 protein: CASSSTGGGYTF
V gene: TRBV6-4
clone size: NA
D gene: TRBD1
J gene: TRBJ1-2

CDR3 DNA: TGTGCCAGTAGCTACATTTTAGCGGGAGACAGGGGCGAGCAGTACTTC
CDR3 protein: CASSYILAGDRGEQYF
V gene: TRBV19
clone size: NA
D gene: NA
J gene: TRBJ2-7

CDR3 DNA: TGTGCCAGCAGCCCCAGGGCGCCTACCTACGAGCAGTACTTC
CDR3 protein: CASSPRAPTYEQYF
V gene: TRBV28
clone size: NA
D gene: NA
J gene: TRBJ2-7

CDR3 DNA: TGCAGCGTTGGTACAGGGAGTAACTATGGCTACACCTTC
CDR3 protein: CSVGTGSNYGYTF
V gene: TRBV29-1
clone size: NA
D gene: NA
J gene: TRBJ1-2

CDR3 DNA: TGTGCCAGCTCACCTCGGGACAGGGAAAAGAACACTGAAGCTTTCTTT
CDR3 protein: CASSPRDREKNTEAFF
V gene: TRBV18
clone size: NA
D gene: TRBD1
J gene: TRBJ1-1

CDR3 DNA: TGTGCCAGCAGTTTCAACAGTAGAGATGAGCAGTTCTTC
CDR3 protein: CASSFNSRDEQFF
V gene: TRBV27
clone size: NA
D gene: NA
J gene: TRBJ2-1

CDR3 DNA: TGTGCCAGTAGCCCAACCGGACATTCGAACACTGAAGCTTTCTTT
CDR3 protein: CASSPTGHSNTEAFF
V gene: TRBV19
clone size: NA
D gene: NA
J gene: TRBJ1-1

CDR3 DNA: TGCGCCAGCAGTGAGTCGACAGGGGATAATTCACCCCTCCACTTT
CDR3 protein: CASSESTGDNSPLHF
V gene: TRBV10-2
clone size: NA
D gene: TRBD1
J gene: TRBJ1-6

CDR3 DNA: TGTGCCAGCAGTTACGCGACTATTCAGTTCTTC
CDR3 protein: CASSYATIQFF
V gene: TRBV6-5
clone size: NA
D gene: NA
J gene: TRBJ2-1

CDR3 DNA: TGTTCCAGCAGCTTAACATCGAGGGGGGGGGCTCGGGAGACCCAGTACTTC
CDR3 protein: CSSSLTSRGGARETQYF
V gene: TRBV7-9
clone size: once
D gene: NA
J gene: TRBJ2-5

CDR3 DNA: TGTGCCTGGAGTGGTCTAGCGGGTGAAGAGCAGTACTTC
CDR3 protein: CAWSGLAGEEQYF
V gene: TRBV30
clone size: NA
D gene: TRBD2
J gene: TRBJ2-7

CDR3 DNA: TGTGCCGGATACAGGGGAGGAAACTATGGCTACACCTTC
CDR3 protein: CAGYRGGNYGYTF
V gene: TRBV30
clone size: NA
D gene: TRBD1
J gene: TRBJ1-2

CDR3 DNA: TGTGCCAGCAGAGCGCGGGGGGGAGCCTACGAGCAGTACTTC
CDR3 protein: CASRARGGAYEQYF
V gene: TRBV6-1
clone size: NA
D gene: TRBD2
J gene: TRBJ2-7

CDR3 DNA: TGCGCCAGCAGCTTGGGGGCTGCCCTGAGCTCCTACAATGAGCAGTTCTTC
CDR3 protein: CASSLGAALSSYNEQFF
V gene: TRBV5-1
clone size: NA
D gene: NA
J gene: TRBJ2-1

CDR3 DNA: TGTGCCAGCAGCCGTCCACAGGGGAATAACGAGCAGTACTTC
CDR3 protein: CASSRPQGNNEQYF
V gene: TRBV7-9
clone size: NA
D gene: TRBD1
J gene: TRBJ2-7

CDR3 DNA: TGTGCCAGTACCTCCTTTTCTGGGCAGGGCTACGAGCAGTACTTC
CDR3 protein: CASTSFSGQGYEQYF
V gene: TRBV19
clone size: NA
D gene: NA
J gene: TRBJ2-7

CDR3 DNA: TGTGCCAGCTCACCGGGGGGACACAATGAGCAGTTCTTC
CDR3 protein: CASSPGGHNEQFF
V gene: TRBV18
clone size: NA
D gene: NA
J gene: TRBJ2-1

CDR3 DNA: TGTGCCAGCAGTCGAGGGCCGGGGGGCTACACCTTC
CDR3 protein: CASSRGPGGYTF
V gene: TRBV28
clone size: NA
D gene: NA
J gene: TRBJ1-2

CDR3 DNA: TGTGCCAGCAGTTACCACAGGGGGTCTGGCAATGAGCAGTTCTTC
CDR3 protein: CASSYHRGSGNEQFF
V gene: TRBV6-5
clone size: NA
D gene: TRBD1
J gene: TRBJ2-1

CDR3 DNA: TGTTCCAGCAGCAGCGGACAGGGTAGCTCCTACGAGCAGTACTTC
CDR3 protein: CSSSSGQGSSYEQYF
V gene: TRBV7-9
clone size: NA
D gene: TRBD1
J gene: TRBJ2-7

CDR3 DNA: TGTGCCAGCAGCGTAGGGGGACTAGCCAAAAACATTCAGTACTTC
CDR3 protein: CASSVGGLAKNIQYF
V gene: TRBV9
clone size: once
D gene: NA
J gene: TRBJ2-4

CDR3 DNA: TGTGCCAGCAGTTATGGGGGGATCTCTGGAAACACCATATATTTT
CDR3 protein: CASSYGGISGNTIYF
V gene: TRBV25-1
clone size: once
D gene: NA
J gene: TRBJ1-3

CDR3 DNA: TGTGCCAGCAACCGACAGGGCCCGAACCTCCGGACCAATGAGCAGTTCTTC
CDR3 protein: CASNRQGPNLRTNEQFF
V gene: TRBV5-4
clone size: NA
D gene: TRBD1
J gene: TRBJ2-1

CDR3 DNA: TGCGCCAGCAGCTTGGGAGGTGGGACCGGGGAGCTGTTTTTT
CDR3 protein: CASSLGGGTGELFF
V gene: TRBV5-1
clone size: NA
D gene: NA
J gene: TRBJ2-2

CDR3 DNA: TGTGCCAGCAGCGCTAGCGGGAGTATCTACGAGCAGTACTTC
CDR3 protein: CASSASGSIYEQYF
V gene: TRBV9
clone size: once
D gene: TRBD2
J gene: TRBJ2-7

CDR3 DNA: TGTGCCAGCAGCCCCTCCGGGGGATTGGACTATGGCTACACCTTC
CDR3 protein: CASSPSGGLDYGYTF
V gene: TRBV9
clone size: NA
D gene: NA
J gene: TRBJ1-2

CDR3 DNA: TGCGCCAGCAGCCGCGGGGGGGCCGTCAATGAGCAGTTCTTC
CDR3 protein: CASSRGGAVNEQFF
V gene: TRBV5-1
clone size: NA
D gene: TRBD2
J gene: TRBJ2-1

CDR3 DNA: TGTGCCTGGTACCGGGACAGGGAAAATGGCTACACCTTC
CDR3 protein: CAWYRDRENGYTF
V gene: TRBV30
clone size: NA
D gene: TRBD1
J gene: TRBJ1-2

CDR3 DNA: TGTGCCAGCTCACCATCAGGACAGGAGTTCCCCTATGGCTACACCTTC
CDR3 protein: CASSPSGQEFPYGYTF
V gene: TRBV18
clone size: NA
D gene: TRBD1
J gene: TRBJ1-2

CDR3 DNA: TGTGCCAGCAGGGACGTGGCGGGGAAAGAGACCCAGTACTTC
CDR3 protein: CASRDVAGKETQYF
V gene: TRBV5-6
clone size: NA
D gene: NA
J gene: TRBJ2-5

CDR3 DNA: TGCGCCAGCAGCCCTACCGGGACTTACTATGGCTACACCTTC
CDR3 protein: CASSPTGTYYGYTF
V gene: TRBV10-1
clone size: NA
D gene: NA
J gene: TRBJ1-2

CDR3 DNA: TGTGCCAGCAGAACAGGGGGCAATTCACCCCTCCACTTT
CDR3 protein: CASRTGGNSPLHF
V gene: TRBV5-6
clone size: NA
D gene: TRBD1
J gene: TRBJ1-6